The entry below describes one T cell receptor beta chain. This clone was counted a single time. Its specific antigen is unknown. Qualities for individual bases were not recorded, and no much larger clone is one base off. The library was made by the immunoSEQ multiplex PCR assay. For most patients, genomic DNA was isolated with the Qiagen DNeasy Blood and Tissue Kit and sent frozen to Adaptive Biotechnologies for TCR sequencing. High-throughput TCR-beta CDR3 sequencing of genomic DNA from most patients was performed by Adaptive Biotechnologies. As for the original processing: TCR sequencing data were retrieved from Adaptive's ImmunoSEQ software for 18 patients, whereas three other patients were processed with MiXCR and VDJtools. To correct CD4 versus CD8 sorting errors, any sequence found in both subsets at a frequency ratio below 5:1 was removed. CDR3 nucleotide sequences shared by donor and recipient were removed because the origin of these sequences could not be assigned. To count as alloreactive, a clone needed at least 2-fold expansion over unstimulated cells and a minimum CFSE-low frequency of 0.002% (template counts) or 0.001% (read counts). Mappable clones were those detected in sequenced pre-transplant spleen, lymph node, or MLR CFSE-low populations of the donor or recipient. Cumulative frequency of alloreactive clones was calculated as a percentage of all sequences weighted by copy number. TCRdb retrieved this table from immuneACCESS and kept in-frame rearrangements only. Not all clones are present; in checked studies, unresolved V genes account for under half, and no reason is known for the remainder. The V and J calls and the clone size are those of that table, but D and trimming were determined from the DNA. In this sample the table shows 30,000 to 50,000 clones, roughly 96% of which occur a single time. The ten largest clones represent less than 0.25% of the sample.

This specimen's time point label, per the study, means: cells obtained before transplantation from donor or recipient. CD3+CD4+ and CD3+CD8+ populations were FACS-sorted from unstimulated pre-transplant donor and recipient cells taken from spleen or lymph nodes. This entry comes from a study of graft-versus-host responses after intestinal transplantation (dated by TCRdb to the early 2020s). In the study overall: The transplants that recipients received were multivisceral, liver-intestinal, or isolated intestinal. Anti-thymocyte globulin induction was given to all recipients, followed by maintenance tacrolimus and steroids for approximately three years. Bulk TCR-beta CDR3 sequencing was used to track graft-versus-host and host-versus-graft alloreactive T cell clones in the graft, circulation and bone marrow after intestinal transplantation. To identify alloreactive clones, pre-transplant mixed lymphocyte reaction products were sequenced and then compared with unstimulated pre-transplant donor and recipient T cells. The cohort enrolled some 25 intestinal transplant recipients including one retransplant, and a few patients lacking pretransplant specimens were excluded. A peak of at least 4% donor T cells among recipient peripheral blood mononuclear cells was the definition used for donor T cell macrochimerism. Instead of going to the commercial service, samples from a few later patients were sequenced in-house on an Illumina MiSeq and processed with MiXCR.

The research as a whole found: The relatively low number and heterogeneity of intestinal transplant patients limited the conclusions. High GvH to HvG T cell clonal ratios were observed in the allografts of patients with donor T cell macrochimerism. GvH clones turned up in recipient bone marrow, with some appearing earlier in ileal mucosa or blood, a pattern consistent with an intestinal mucosal origin. Early after transplant, declines in HvG clones were associated with peak levels of circulating GvH clones.

The germline V gene supplies CDR1 SGDLS and CDR2 YYNGEE. The CDR3 runs 14 amino acids, cysteine and phenylalanine included. Left in the record is the CDR3 DNA by itself, 42 bases read in frame from the first base. V drops 0 bases and J drops 2 bases, leaving 6 bases in between. The rearranged segments are TRBV9 and TRBJ1-3; the D gene cannot be named for sure. This sample comprised unstimulated CD8+ T cells sorted from spleen or lymph node cells, obtained before transplant. The receptor comes from a human donor who was the organ donor for an intestinal transplant. The CDR3: CASSVDQAGNTIYF. Here is the DNA: TGTGCCAGCAGCGTAGACCAGGCTGGAAACACCATATATTTT.